This TCR beta chain was captured by sequencing in a study of glioma-infiltrating T cells after dendritic cell vaccination. General study findings and limits: Higher pretreatment TIL content predicted longer progression-free time and survival.

Stated time point: after dendritic cell vaccination, including at tumor progression/relapse. PBMC were collected before vaccination, two weeks after the third vaccination, and at progression. Primers: 60 V beta forward and 13 J beta reverse. The table came from immunoSEQ multiplex PCR; TCRdb's copy has only in-frame clones and leaves some out. The table lists 85,000 to 100,000 clones, approximately 81% of them singletons, with around 8.5% in the top ten. Concerning this clone: Its antigen is not known.

The sequenced sample was blood, obtained after dendritic cell vaccination. The receptor comes from a human donor with glioblastoma.

CDR3 nucleotide sequence: TGTGCCAGCAGCCTGGGACTAGCGGGGGGGCCGGGGATAGAGACCCAGTACTTC. The encoded protein is CASSLGLAGGPGIETQYF. The rearrangement links TRBV7-3 to TRBJ2-5; 16 bases are a match to TRBD2. This CDR3 has 18 amino acids. Germline assignment: CDR1 SGHTA and CDR2 FQGTGA. V lost 5 bases and J lost 4; bases outside the gene matches: 10.